This TCR beta chain was recovered during a study of blood T cell repertoires in COVID-19. Study details: Whether acute or convalescent, the COVID-19 samples came from the United States, Italy and Spain.

The repertoire was sequenced with immunoSEQ multiplex PCR; TCRdb's copy has only in-frame clones and lacks some. The table includes 250,000 or so clones, approximately 85% detected once. This study enrolled people aged about 18 to 100 from roughly 24 US geographic areas. Cohorts were determined from participant-reported clinical history. Exposed study participants had met a COVID-19 case within 2 weeks before entry. The TCR originated in a woman between 45 and 60 years old who had been exposed to COVID-19. The sample comprised PBMCs or T cells enriched from blood (not recorded which).

The CDR3 nucleotides are TGTGCCAGCAGCCAAGAGGGCAACTACGAGCAGTACTTC. Protein product: CASSQEGNYEQYF. The V gene is TRBV14, the J gene TRBJ2-7; D remains unclear. This CDR3 has 13 amino acids. CDR1 is SGHDN and CDR2 is FVKESK in the germline V gene. The V gene lost 0 bases and the J gene lost 3 bases, with 6 bases spanning the gap.